This TCR beta chain was identified during a study of metastatic and nonmetastatic thyroid tumors. The study's findings and limits: Benign nodules were reported to have significantly lower TCR beta diversity than malignant thyroid tumors, in blood and tumor.

Patients had received no treatment of any kind before thyroid surgery. Per the study methods: Across clinicopathological groups, CDR3 differences served as the basis for building a distant-metastasis classifier for papillary thyroid cancer. TCRdb re-called clones via MiXCR from the PCR reads. It is TCRdb's table, rather than the study itself, that gives the V and J calls and clone size. The repertoire includes approximately 17,000 clones, roughly 24% of them detected once, and 22% sits in the top ten. This clone occurred many times. The antigen is not known. Sequencing was performed on tumor tissue. The clonotype comes from a female donor with papillary thyroid cancer or a benign thyroid nodule (not recorded which). Some clones in this sample may be carry-over from other donors' samples.

The CDR3 DNA reads TGCAGTGCTAGGATGACAGGGAGGGGTGAAGCTTTCTTT. Its protein is CSARMTGRGEAFF. This chain connects TRBV20-1 to TRBJ1-1; TRBD1 matches at 7 bases. The germline CDR1 and CDR2 sequences are DFQATT and SNEGSKA (reference sequence). The CDR3 has 13 amino acids. V shed 3 bases and J 7 bases; nucleotides not matched to a gene: 8.